The 9 T cell receptor beta chains presented below share a single source sample, sequenced in a study of blood T cell repertoires in COVID-19. Only in-frame clones appear in the TCRdb table, and some are missing; sequencing was by immunoSEQ multiplex PCR. The sample holds roughly 130,000 clones; roughly 90% are singletons and the top ten take more than 3%. Sequenced material: peripheral blood. These receptors all come from a man between 50 and 59 years old with active COVID-19.

This clone is a singleton in its sample. The gene calls are TRBV14 and TRBJ2-3; D not resolved. Germline V gene sequence: CDR1 SGHDN, CDR2 FVKESK. Trimming shortened V by 1 base and J by 1 base, and 9 bases separated the two germline ends. This CDR3 region has 15 residues. This CDR3 reads CASSQGYLGTDTQYF. CDR3 in DNA: TGTGCCAGCAGCCAAGGGTACTTAGGCACAGATACGCAGTATTTT.

V is TRBV4-1 and J is TRBJ2-2; TRBD2 agrees at 15 bases. Germline V gene data show CDR1 as MGHRA and CDR2 as YSYEKL. The CDR3 consists of 17 residues. V gave up 4 bases and J gave up 4 bases; unmatched junction bases: 4. CDR3 sequence: CASSRGGLAGGTGELFF. As DNA, the CDR3 is TGCGCCAGCAGCCGAGGGGGACTAGCGGGGGGCACCGGGGAGCTGTTTTTT.

V and J are TRBV4-1 and TRBJ2-3; 7 positions match TRBD2. The trim removed 1 base at V and 3 bases at J, leaving 10 bases unmatched. Per germline, CDR1 MGHRA and CDR2 YSYEKL. CDR3 length equals 17 residues. The CDR3 bases are TGCGCCAGCAGCCAAGCGGGCGGGAGAGTAGGTACAGATACGCAGTATTTT. It yields the protein CASSQAGGRVGTDTQYF.

This chain joins TRBV5-1 and TRBJ2-3; 13 nucleotides align to TRBD2. Germline trimming cut 4 bases from V and 6 bases from J; bases unmatched to any gene: 11. Germline loops: CDR1 SGHRS, CDR2 YFSETQ. CDR3 size: 17 residues. In DNA, the CDR3 is TGCGCCAGCAGCCCATTGACTAGCGGGGGGTCTGCGGATACGCAGTATTTT. This encodes CASSPLTSGGSADTQYF.

This clone was observed a handful of times. In DNA, the CDR3 is TGTGCCAGCCGATGGACAGGCTCCGCAGCAGAGACCCAGTACTTC. The encoded protein is CASRWTGSAAETQYF. The chain recombines TRBV5-6 with TRBJ2-5; 7 nucleotides align to TRBD1. With V trimmed by 7 bases and J by 4 bases, 13 bases remained unmatched. The CDR3 totals 15 residues. Germline assignment: CDR1 SGHDT and CDR2 YYEEEE.

This clone appeared a single time. This sequence joins TRBV18 and TRBJ2-5; a possible D gene is TRBD1 (5 bases). The CDR3 extends over 12 amino acids. V lost 3 bases to trimming and J lost 4 bases, with 6 bases between them. CDR1 KGHSH and CDR2 LQKENI come from the germline V gene. The CDR3 protein is CASSPDRETQYF. In nucleotides, the CDR3 is TGTGCCAGCTCACCTGACAGAGAGACCCAGTACTTC.

For the CDR3, the DNA is TGTGCCAGCAGCCCAAGCGGGGGGTGGGAGACCCAGTACTTC. The encoded protein is CASSPSGGWETQYF. The V call is TRBV9, the J call TRBJ2-5; TRBD2 matches 9 bases. V shed 4 bases and J 5 bases; nucleotides not matched to a gene: 6. CDR3 length equals 14 residues. Germline assignment: CDR1 SGDLS and CDR2 YYNGEE.

V gene TRBV2 combines with J gene TRBJ2-7; 7 bases map to TRBD2. V lost 6 bases to trimming and J lost 6 bases; unmatched junction nucleotides: 11. Per the germline V gene, CDR1 is SNHLY and CDR2 is FYNNEI. This CDR3 contains 14 residues. DNA of the CDR3: TGTGCCAGCAGAGCACCTCGGACTAGGAGCGAGCAGTACTTC. This translates into CASRAPRTRSEQYF.

The J gene is TRBJ2-5, the V gene TRBV5-4; D remains ambiguous. V shed 3 bases and J shed 1 base, with 19 bases lying between them. CDR1 is SGHNT, CDR2 YYREEE, per germline (reference sequence). CDR3 length equals 17 residues. The chain's CDR3 is CASSSYTRLAGQETQYF. As DNA, the CDR3 is TGTGCCAGCAGCTCGTATACCCGGTTGGCAGGCCAAGAGACCCAGTACTTC. The full variable domain, with the rest looked up from reference TRBV5-4 and TRBJ2-5, is ETGVTQSPTHLIKTRGQQVTLRCSSQSGHNTVSWYQQALGQGPQFIFQYYREEENGRGNFPPRFSGLQFPNYSSELNVNALELDDSALYLCASSSYTRLAGQETQYFGPGTRLLVL.